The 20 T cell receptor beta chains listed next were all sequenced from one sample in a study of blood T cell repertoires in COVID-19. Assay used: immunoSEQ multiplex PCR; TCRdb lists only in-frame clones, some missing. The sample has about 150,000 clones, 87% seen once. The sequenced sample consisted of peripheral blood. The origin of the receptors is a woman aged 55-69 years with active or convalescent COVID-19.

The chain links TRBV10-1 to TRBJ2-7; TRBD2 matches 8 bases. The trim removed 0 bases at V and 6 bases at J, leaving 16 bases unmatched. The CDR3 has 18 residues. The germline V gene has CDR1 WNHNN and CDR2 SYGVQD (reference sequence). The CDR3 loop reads CASSESKVGGTSTLEQYF. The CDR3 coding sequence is TGCGCCAGCAGTGAGTCCAAGGTTGGGGGGACTAGTACCCTCGAGCAGTACTTC.

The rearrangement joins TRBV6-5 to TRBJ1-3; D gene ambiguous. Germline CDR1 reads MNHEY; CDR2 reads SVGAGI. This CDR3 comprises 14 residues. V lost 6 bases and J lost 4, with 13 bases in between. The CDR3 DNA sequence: TGTGCCAGCAGGCCCGACATAACGGGAAACACCATATATTTT. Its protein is CASRPDITGNTIYF.

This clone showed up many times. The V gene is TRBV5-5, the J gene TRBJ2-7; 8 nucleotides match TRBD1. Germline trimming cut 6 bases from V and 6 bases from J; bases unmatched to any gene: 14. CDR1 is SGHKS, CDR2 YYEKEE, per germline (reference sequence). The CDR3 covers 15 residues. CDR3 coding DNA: TGTGCCAGCATCAAAACAGGGGGTCAGGGAATCGAGCAGTACTTC. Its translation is CASIKTGGQGIEQYF.

The CDR3, as DNA: TGTGCCAGCAGTCTTCCAGAAAGTAATCAGCCCCAGCATTTT. Translating gives CASSLPESNQPQHF. The chain employs TRBV6-6 and TRBJ1-5; the D is unclear. This CDR3 comprises 14 residues. Germline loops: CDR1 MNHNY, CDR2 SVGAGI (reference sequence). V was cut by 5 bases and J by 4 bases, with 12 bases left in between.

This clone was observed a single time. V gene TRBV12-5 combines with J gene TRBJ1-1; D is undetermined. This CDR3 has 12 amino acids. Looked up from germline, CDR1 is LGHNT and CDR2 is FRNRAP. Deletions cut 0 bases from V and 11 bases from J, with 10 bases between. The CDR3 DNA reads TGTGCTAGTGGTTTGGTTACGGGTCCGGCTTTCTTT. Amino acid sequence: CASGLVTGPAFF.

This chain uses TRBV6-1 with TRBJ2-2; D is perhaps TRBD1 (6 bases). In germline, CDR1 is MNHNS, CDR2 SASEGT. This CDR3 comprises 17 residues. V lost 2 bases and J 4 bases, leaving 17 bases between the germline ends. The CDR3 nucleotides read TGTGCCAGCAGTGAAAAAGGGACACGTTGGGGCACCGGGGAGCTGTTTTTT. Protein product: CASSEKGTRWGTGELFF.

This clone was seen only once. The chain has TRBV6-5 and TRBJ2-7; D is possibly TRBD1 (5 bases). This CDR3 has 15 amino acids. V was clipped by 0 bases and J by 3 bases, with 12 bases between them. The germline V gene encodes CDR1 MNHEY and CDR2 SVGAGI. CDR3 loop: CASSYSSRVGYEQYF. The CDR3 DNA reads TGTGCCAGCAGTTACTCGTCCAGGGTAGGCTACGAGCAGTACTTC.

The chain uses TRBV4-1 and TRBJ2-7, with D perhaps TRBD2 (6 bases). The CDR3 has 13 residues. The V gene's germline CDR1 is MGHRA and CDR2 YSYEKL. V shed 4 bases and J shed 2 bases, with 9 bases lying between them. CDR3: CASSRDWTYEQYF. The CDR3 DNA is TGCGCCAGCAGCCGGGACTGGACCTACGAGCAGTACTTC.

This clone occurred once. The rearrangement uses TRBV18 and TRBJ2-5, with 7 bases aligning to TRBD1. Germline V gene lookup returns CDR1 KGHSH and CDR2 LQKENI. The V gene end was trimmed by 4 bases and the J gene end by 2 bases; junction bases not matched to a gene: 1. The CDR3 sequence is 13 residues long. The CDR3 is CASSRGQQETQYF. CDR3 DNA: TGTGCCAGCTCACGGGGACAGCAAGAGACCCAGTACTTC.

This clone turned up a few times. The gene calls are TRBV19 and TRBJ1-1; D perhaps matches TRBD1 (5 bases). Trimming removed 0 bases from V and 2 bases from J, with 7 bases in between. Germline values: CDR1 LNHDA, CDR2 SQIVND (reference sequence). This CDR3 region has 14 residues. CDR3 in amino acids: CASSIDRGNTEAFF. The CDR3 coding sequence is TGTGCCAGTAGTATAGATAGGGGTAACACTGAAGCTTTCTTT.

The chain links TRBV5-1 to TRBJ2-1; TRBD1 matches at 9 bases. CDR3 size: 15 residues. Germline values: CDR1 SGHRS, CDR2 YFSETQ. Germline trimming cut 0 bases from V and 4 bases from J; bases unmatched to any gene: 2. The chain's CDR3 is CASSLGQGVYNEQFF. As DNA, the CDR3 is TGCGCCAGCAGCTTGGGACAGGGGGTGTACAATGAGCAGTTCTTC.

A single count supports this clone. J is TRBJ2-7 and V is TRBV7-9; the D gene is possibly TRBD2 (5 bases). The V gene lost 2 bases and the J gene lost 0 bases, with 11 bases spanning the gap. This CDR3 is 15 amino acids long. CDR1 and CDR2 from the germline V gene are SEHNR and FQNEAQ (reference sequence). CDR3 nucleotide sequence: TGTGCCAGCAGCTTATGGCGGGCGAGCTCCTACGAGCAGTACTTC. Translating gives CASSLWRASSYEQYF.

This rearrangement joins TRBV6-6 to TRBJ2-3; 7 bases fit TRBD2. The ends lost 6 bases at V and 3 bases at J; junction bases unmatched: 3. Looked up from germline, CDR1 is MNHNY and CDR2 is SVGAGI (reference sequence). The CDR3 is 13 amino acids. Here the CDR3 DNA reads TGTGCCAGCAGACATAGCGGGACAGATACGCAGTATTTT. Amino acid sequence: CASRHSGTDTQYF.

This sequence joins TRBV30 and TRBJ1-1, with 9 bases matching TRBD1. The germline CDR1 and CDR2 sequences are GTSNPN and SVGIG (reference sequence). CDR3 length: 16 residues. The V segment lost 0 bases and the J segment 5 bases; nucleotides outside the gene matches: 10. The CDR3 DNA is TGTGCCTGGAGTGTTAAGACAGGGGGATATCGGACTGAAGCTTTCTTT. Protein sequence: CAWSVKTGGYRTEAFF.

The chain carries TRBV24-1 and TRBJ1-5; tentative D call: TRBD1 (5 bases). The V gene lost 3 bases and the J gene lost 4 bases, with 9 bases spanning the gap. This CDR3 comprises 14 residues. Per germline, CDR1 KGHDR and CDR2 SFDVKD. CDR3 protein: CATSDGTVNQPQHF. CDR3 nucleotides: TGTGCCACCAGTGATGGGACTGTGAATCAGCCCCAGCATTTT.

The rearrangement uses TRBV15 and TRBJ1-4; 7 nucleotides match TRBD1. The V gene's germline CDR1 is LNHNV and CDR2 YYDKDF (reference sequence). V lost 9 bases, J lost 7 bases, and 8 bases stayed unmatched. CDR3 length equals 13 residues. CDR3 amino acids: CATRTGVGEKLFF. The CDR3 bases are TGTGCCACACGGACAGGTGTAGGTGAAAAACTGTTTTTT.

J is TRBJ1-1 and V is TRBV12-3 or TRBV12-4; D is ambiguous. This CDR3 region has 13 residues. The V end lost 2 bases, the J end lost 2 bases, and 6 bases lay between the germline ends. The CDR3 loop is CASSLMANTEAFF. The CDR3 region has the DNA TGTGCCAGCAGTTTAATGGCCAACACTGAAGCTTTCTTT.

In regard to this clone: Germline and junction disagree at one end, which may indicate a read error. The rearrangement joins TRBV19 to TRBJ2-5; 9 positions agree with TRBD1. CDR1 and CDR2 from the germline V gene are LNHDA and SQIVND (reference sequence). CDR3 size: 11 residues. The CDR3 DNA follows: TGTGCCAGTATTCCTACCGGGACAGGGAACTTC. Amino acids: CASIPTGTGNF.

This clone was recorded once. As DNA, the CDR3 is TGTGCCACCAGCAGAGACGTGACAAGAGCTTTCTTT. Translated, it gives CATSRDVTRAFF. The chain joins TRBV15 to TRBJ1-1; D is unresolved. This CDR3 spans 12 amino acids. The germline V and J ends were trimmed by 0 bases and 10 bases, with 9 bases remaining between them. CDR1 is LNHNV and CDR2 is YYDKDF in the germline V gene (reference sequence). The complete variable domain, with remaining parts taken from reference TRBV15 and TRBJ1-1, reads DAMVIQNPRYQVTQFGKPVTLSCSQTLNHNVMYWYQQKSSQAPKLLFHYYDKDFNNEADTPDNFQSRRPNTSFCFLDIRSPGLGDTAMYLCATSRDVTRAFFGQGTRLTVV.

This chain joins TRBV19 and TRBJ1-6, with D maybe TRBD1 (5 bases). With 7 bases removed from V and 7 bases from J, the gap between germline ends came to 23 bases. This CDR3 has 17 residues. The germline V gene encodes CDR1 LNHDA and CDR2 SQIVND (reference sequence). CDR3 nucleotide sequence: TGTGCCAGTACCCCAAGAGGAGGGGAAACTCCCAATTCACCCCTCCACTTT. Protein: CASTPRGGETPNSPLHF.